Below, one T cell receptor beta chain is given with its context. Original analysis: Reference gene primers were amplified, and this amplification served to estimate nucleated cell counts. Produced via immunoSEQ multiplex PCR; TCRdb's table is partial and in-frame only. The V and J calls and the clone size are those of that table, but D and trimming were determined from the DNA. Of about 220,000 clones in the sample, around four fifths were seen once. The sample belongs to a study of blood T cell repertoires in COVID-19. Study-wide context: Sites in the United States, Italy and Spain provided acute and convalescent COVID-19 samples. From T cells, B-cell-depleted T cells, or PBMCs came the material, which was cDNA or gDNA.

Germline CDR1 and CDR2: SGHVS and FQNEAQ. The CDR3 loop spans 18 amino acids. V lost 0 bases, J lost 6 bases, and 8 bases stayed unmatched. The sample consisted of peripheral blood. The sequence came from an older woman who had recovered from COVID-19. The gene calls are TRBV7-8 and TRBJ2-1; 13 positions agree with TRBD2. The CDR3 loop is CASSLAVLAGGPANEQFF. CDR3 nucleotide sequence: TGTGCCAGCAGCTTAGCGGTACTAGCGGGGGGGCCGGCCAATGAGCAGTTCTTC.